The text below deals with one T cell receptor beta chain. Its antigen is not known. The sample originates from a study of PD-1 blockade in classical Hodgkin lymphoma. Study-level results: Significant TCR diversity gains by C4D1 occurred in CD4+ but not CD8+ cells. With respect to the repertoire differences, their causes, possibly disease activity or prior therapy, remain undefined. The study reported lower baseline TCR diversity in newly diagnosed patients than in healthy donors.

Germline values: CDR1 SGHTA, CDR2 FQGTGA. The CDR3 is made up of 15 amino acids. Trimming cost V 5 bases and J 9 bases; bases outside gene matches: 11. Each patient's relapse followed autologous stem cell transplantation, and brentuximab vedotin exposure varied. Assay used: immunoSEQ multiplex PCR; TCRdb lists only in-frame clones, some missing. This sample carries roughly 70,000 clones, 71% of them seen once, and the ten largest clones take approximately 9.9%. This receptor was identified in a human donor with classical Hodgkin lymphoma. Material: peripheral blood mononuclear cells (PBMCs), obtained before the second cycle of nivolumab. The chain uses TRBV7-3 and TRBJ2-3; 10 bases align to TRBD2. The CDR3 loop reads CASSPTPLAGVTQYF. The CDR3 DNA is TGTGCCAGCAGCCCGACTCCGCTAGCGGGGGTCACGCAGTATTTT.